This T cell receptor (beta chain) was profiled in a study of blood T cells in healthy people across ages. Overall study: Researchers report that template switching captured about one barcoded beta molecule per two T cells.

Germline V gives CDR1 MDHEN, CDR2 SYDVKM. The CDR3 loop spans 14 amino acids. J lost 4 bases, V lost 6 bases, and 9 bases had no gene match. Primed by a sample-barcoded 5' primer and a J-beta primer mix, a second PCR proceeded for about 6 to 12 cycles. MiXCR was run by TCRdb on the 5' RACE reads, yielding one entry per CDR3 protein. This sample has some 890,000 distinct CDR3 sequences, with 25% to 35% found just once. This same sample was also taken into another study, of T cells of mothers and their children. That study adds: The search for persistent microchimeric T cell clones detected none.

What was sequenced was blood. This clonotype was sampled from a woman aged 35 to 49 in good health. The rearrangement links TRBV28 to TRBJ2-7, with 7 bases aligning to TRBD1. The CDR3 is CASRTTGLNYEQYF. The CDR3 DNA sequence: TGTGCCAGCAGAACGACAGGGCTCAATTACGAGCAGTACTTC. Full variable domain (missing parts from reference TRBV28 and TRBJ2-7): DVKVTQSSRYLVKRTGEKVFLECVQDMDHENMFWYRQDPGLGLRLIYFSYDVKMKEKGDIPEGYSVSREKKERFSLILESASTNQTSMYLCASRTTGLNYEQYFGPGTRLTVT.